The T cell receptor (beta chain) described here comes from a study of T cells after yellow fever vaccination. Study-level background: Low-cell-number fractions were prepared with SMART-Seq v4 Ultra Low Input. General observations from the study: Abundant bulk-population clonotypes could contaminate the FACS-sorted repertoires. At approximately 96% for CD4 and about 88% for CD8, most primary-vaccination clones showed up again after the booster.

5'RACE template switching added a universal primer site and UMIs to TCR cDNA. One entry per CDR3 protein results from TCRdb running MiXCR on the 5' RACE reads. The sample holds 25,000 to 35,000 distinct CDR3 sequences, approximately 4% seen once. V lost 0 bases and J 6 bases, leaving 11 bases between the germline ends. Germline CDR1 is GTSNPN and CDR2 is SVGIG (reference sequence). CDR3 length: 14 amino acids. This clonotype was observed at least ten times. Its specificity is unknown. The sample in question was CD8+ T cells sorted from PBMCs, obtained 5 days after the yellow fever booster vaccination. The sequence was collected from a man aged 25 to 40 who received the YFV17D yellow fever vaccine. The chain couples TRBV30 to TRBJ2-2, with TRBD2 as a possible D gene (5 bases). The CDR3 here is CAWSVFSEAGELFF. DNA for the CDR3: TGTGCCTGGAGTGTTTTTAGCGAGGCCGGGGAGCTGTTTTTT. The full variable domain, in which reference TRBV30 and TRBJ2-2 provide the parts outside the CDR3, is SQTIHQWPATLVQPVGSPLSLECTVEGTSNPNLYWYRQAAGRGLQLLFYSVGIGQISSEVPQNLSASRPQDRQFILSSKKLLLSDSGFYLCAWSVFSEAGELFFGEGSRLTVL.